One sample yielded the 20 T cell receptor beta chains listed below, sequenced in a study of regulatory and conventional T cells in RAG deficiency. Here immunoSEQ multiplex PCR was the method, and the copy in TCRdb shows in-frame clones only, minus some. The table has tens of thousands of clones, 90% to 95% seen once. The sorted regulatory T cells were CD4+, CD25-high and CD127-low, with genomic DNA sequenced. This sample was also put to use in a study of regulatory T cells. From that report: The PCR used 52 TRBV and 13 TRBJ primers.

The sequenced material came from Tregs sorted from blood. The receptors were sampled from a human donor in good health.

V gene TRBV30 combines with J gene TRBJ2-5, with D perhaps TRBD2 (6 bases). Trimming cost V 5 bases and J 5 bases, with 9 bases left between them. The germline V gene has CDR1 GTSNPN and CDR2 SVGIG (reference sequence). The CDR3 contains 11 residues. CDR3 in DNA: TGTGCCTGGGGCCGGGGGGAGACCCAGTACTTC. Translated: CAWGRGETQYF.

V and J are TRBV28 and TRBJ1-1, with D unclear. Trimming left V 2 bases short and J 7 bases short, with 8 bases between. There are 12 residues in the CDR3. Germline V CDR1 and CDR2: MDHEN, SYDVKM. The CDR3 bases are TGTGCCAGCAGTTTAGGCCGATATGAAGCTTTCTTT. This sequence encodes CASSLGRYEAFF.

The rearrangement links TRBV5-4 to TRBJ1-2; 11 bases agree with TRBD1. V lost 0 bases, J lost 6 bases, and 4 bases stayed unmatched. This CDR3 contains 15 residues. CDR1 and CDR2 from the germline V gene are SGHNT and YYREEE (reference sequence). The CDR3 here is CASSLAGTGGNGYTF. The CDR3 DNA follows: TGTGCCAGCAGCTTGGCCGGGACAGGGGGTAATGGCTACACCTTC.

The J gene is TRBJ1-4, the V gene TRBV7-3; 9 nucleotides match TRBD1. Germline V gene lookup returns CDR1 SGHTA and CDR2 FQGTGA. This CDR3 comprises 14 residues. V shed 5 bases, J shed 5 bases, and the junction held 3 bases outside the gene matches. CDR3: CASSPGTGNEKLFF. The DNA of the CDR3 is TGTGCCAGCAGCCCCGGGACAGGGAATGAAAAACTGTTTTTT.

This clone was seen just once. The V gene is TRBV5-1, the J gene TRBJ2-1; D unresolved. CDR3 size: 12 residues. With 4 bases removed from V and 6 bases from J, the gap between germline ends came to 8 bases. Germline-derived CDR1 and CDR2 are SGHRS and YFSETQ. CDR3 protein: CASSTLRNEQFF. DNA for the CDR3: TGCGCCAGCAGCACGCTACGCAATGAGCAGTTCTTC.

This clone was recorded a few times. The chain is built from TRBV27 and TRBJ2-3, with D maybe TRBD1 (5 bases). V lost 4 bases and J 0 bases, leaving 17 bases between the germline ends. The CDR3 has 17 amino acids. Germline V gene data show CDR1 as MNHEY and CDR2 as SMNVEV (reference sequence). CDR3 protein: CASSSTRQFSSTDTQYF. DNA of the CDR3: TGTGCCAGCAGTTCGACACGACAGTTTTCTAGCACAGATACGCAGTATTTT.

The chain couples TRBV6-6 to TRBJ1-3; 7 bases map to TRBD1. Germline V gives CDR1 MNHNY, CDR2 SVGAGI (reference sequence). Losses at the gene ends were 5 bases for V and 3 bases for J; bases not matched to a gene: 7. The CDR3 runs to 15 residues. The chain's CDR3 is CASSTRQGIGNTIYF. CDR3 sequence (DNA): TGTGCCAGCAGTACTCGACAGGGTATTGGAAACACCATATATTTT.

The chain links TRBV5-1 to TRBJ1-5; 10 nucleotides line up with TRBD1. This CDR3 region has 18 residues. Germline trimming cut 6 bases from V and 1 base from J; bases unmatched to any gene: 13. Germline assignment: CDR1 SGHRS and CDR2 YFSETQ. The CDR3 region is CASNIPDRGRSSNQPQHF. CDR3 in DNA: TGCGCCAGCAATATACCTGACAGGGGGCGAAGCAGCAATCAGCCCCAGCATTTT.

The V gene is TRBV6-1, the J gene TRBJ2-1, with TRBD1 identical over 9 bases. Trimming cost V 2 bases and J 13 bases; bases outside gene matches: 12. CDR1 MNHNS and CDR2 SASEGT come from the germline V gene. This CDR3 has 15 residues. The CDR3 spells CASSEIWDRARFQFF. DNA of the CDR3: TGTGCCAGCAGTGAAATATGGGACAGGGCTCGGTTCCAGTTCTTC.

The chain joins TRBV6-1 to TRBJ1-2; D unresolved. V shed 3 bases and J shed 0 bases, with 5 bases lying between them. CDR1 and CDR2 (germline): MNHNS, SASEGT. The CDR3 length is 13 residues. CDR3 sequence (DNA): TGTGCCAGCAGTGAGAGTGCTAACTATGGCTACACCTTC. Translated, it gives CASSESANYGYTF.

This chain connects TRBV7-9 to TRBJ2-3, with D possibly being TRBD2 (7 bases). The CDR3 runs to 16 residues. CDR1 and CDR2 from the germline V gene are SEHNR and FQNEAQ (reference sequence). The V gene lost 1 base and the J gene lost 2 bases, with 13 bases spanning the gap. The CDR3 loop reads CASSLVAGAHTDTQYF. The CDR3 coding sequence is TGTGCCAGCAGCTTAGTGGCGGGGGCCCACACAGATACGCAGTATTTT.

The CDR3 loop reads CASSLAKGIRYNYGYTF. The CDR3 DNA follows: TGTGCCAGCAGCTTGGCTAAGGGCATCAGATATAACTATGGCTACACCTTC. This chain uses TRBV5-6 with TRBJ1-2; D ambiguous. Per the germline V gene, CDR1 is SGHDT and CDR2 is YYEEEE. V was cut by 0 bases and J by 1 base, with 16 bases left in between. The CDR3 has 17 amino acids.

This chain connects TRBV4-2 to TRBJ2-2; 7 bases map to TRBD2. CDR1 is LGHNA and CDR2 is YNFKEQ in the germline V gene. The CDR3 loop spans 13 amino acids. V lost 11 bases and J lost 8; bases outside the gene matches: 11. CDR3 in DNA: TGTGCCGTTGCTAGCGGCGGTTTAGGGGAGCTGTTTTTT. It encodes CAVASGGLGELFF.

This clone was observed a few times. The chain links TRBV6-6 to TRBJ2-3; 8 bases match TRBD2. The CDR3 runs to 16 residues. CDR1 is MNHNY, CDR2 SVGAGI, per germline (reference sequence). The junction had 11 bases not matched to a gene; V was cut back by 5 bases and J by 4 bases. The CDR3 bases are TGTGCCAGCAGTCCGCGGGGGGCTCTGGGGGCAGATACGCAGTATTTT. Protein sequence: CASSPRGALGADTQYF.

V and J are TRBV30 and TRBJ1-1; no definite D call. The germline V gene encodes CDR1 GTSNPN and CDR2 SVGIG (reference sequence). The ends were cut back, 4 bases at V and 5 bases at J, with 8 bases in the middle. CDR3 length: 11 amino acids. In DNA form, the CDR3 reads TGTGCCTGGATAGAGGGAACTGAAGCTTTCTTT. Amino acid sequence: CAWIEGTEAFF.

CDR3 nucleotides: TGCGCCAGCAGCTCTAACCGGGACAGGGGACGGGGGGATGAAAAACTGTTTTTT. Translation: CASSSNRDRGRGDEKLFF. The genes are TRBV5-1 and TRBJ1-4; 10 bases line up with TRBD1. The CDR3 runs to 18 residues. CDR1 SGHRS and CDR2 YFSETQ come from the germline V gene. Unmatched junction bases numbered 14, after V lost 3 bases and J lost 6 bases.

The DNA of the CDR3 is TGTGCCAGCAGTAGACAGGGTAATGGCTACACCTTC. Its protein is CASSRQGNGYTF. The chain couples TRBV6-6 to TRBJ1-2; 7 bases fit TRBD1. Germline lookup yields CDR1 MNHNY and CDR2 SVGAGI (reference sequence). The junction had 3 bases not matched to a gene; V was cut back by 5 bases and J by 6 bases. The CDR3 has 12 residues.

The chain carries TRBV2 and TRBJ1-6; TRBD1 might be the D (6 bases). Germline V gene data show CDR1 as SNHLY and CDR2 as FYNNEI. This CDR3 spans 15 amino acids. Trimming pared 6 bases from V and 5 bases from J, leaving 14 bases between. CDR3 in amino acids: CASRETGRHNSPLHF. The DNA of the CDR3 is TGTGCCAGCAGGGAGACAGGTCGGCATAATTCACCCCTCCACTTT.

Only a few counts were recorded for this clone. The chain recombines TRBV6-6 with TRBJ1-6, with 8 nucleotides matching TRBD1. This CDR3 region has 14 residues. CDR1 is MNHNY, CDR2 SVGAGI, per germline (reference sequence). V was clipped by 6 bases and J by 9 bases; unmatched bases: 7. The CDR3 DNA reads TGTGCCAGCAGGGGGGACAGGTTTGCTTCACCCCTCCACTTT. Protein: CASRGDRFASPLHF.

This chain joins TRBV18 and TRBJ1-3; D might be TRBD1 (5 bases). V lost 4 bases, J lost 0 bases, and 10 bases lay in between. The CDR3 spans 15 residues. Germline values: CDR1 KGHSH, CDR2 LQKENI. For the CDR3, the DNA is TGTGCCAGCTCACGGGACGGAAACTCTGGAAACACCATATATTTT. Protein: CASSRDGNSGNTIYF.